Listed here are 23 T cell receptor beta chains from one sample, sequenced in a study of T cell changes during pregnancy in multiple sclerosis. Assay: immunoSEQ multiplex PCR; the TCRdb copy retains only in-frame clones and omits some. The data contain 60,000 to 75,000 clones, 90% to 95% of them seen just once; the ten biggest clones take up 1.3%. The source material was peripheral blood, sampled in the second trimester of pregnancy. Receptors were obtained from a female donor in good health, enrolled as a control in a pregnancy study.

The rearrangement uses TRBV10-3 and TRBJ2-1; TRBD1 matches at 11 bases. This CDR3 is built from 16 residues. V dropped 7 bases and J dropped 4; count of bases not matched to a gene: 9. From germline, CDR1 is ENHRY and CDR2 SYGVKD. The CDR3 DNA follows: TGTGCCATCATGGGACAGGGGGTAAGAGGATACAATGAGCAGTTCTTC. As protein: CAIMGQGVRGYNEQFF.

The gene calls are TRBV5-1 and TRBJ2-5, with 7 nucleotides matching TRBD2. With V trimmed by 4 bases and J by 7 bases, 10 bases remained unmatched. CDR3 length equals 14 residues. Germline CDR1 is SGHRS and CDR2 is YFSETQ. The CDR3 DNA reads TGCGCCAGCAGCGTTTTTCGGGAGCGGGGGACCCAGTACTTC. Its protein product is CASSVFRERGTQYF.

V usage is TRBV7-2 and J usage is TRBJ1-1; TRBD1 matches 9 bases. J gave up 7 bases and V 4 bases, and 7 bases lay outside the gene matches. Germline assignment: CDR1 SGHTA and CDR2 FQGNSA. The CDR3 covers 14 residues. Written as DNA, the CDR3 is TGTGCCAGCAGCTCCCCGACAGGGGGAAATGAAGCTTTCTTT. It codes for CASSSPTGGNEAFF.

The chain carries TRBV6-5 and TRBJ2-6; D is ambiguous. Germline lookup yields CDR1 MNHEY and CDR2 SVGAGI. The CDR3 runs to 14 residues. The ends were cut back, 7 bases at V and 0 bases at J, with 7 bases in the middle. The CDR3 region is CASTSLSGANVLTF. Written as DNA, the CDR3 is TGTGCCAGCACCTCACTCTCTGGGGCCAACGTCCTGACTTTC.

The chain links TRBV19 to TRBJ2-1; possibly TRBD2 for D (5 bases). V lost 7 bases and J 4 bases, leaving 17 bases between the germline ends. Germline CDR1 and CDR2: LNHDA and SQIVND (reference sequence). CDR3 length: 15 amino acids. CDR3 nucleotide sequence: TGTGCCAGTACTCCCGGAGCGGTACAGTACAATGAGCAGTTCTTC. Translating it yields CASTPGAVQYNEQFF.

This clone was found a few times. The gene calls are TRBV15 and TRBJ1-4; D is possibly TRBD1 (5 bases). CDR1 and CDR2 (germline): LNHNV, YYDKDF (reference sequence). The CDR3 is 14 residues long. V lost 5 bases to trimming and J lost 2 bases, with 9 bases between them. In DNA form, the CDR3 reads TGTGCCACCAGCTCAGGGATCACTAATGAAAAACTGTTTTTT. Translation: CATSSGITNEKLFF.

The count of this clone is one. The gene calls are TRBV5-8 and TRBJ1-5; D possibly corresponds to TRBD1 (6 bases). Trimming cost V 3 bases and J 3 bases, with 13 bases left between them. CDR3 length equals 15 residues. Germline loops: CDR1 SGHTS, CDR2 YDEGEE. The CDR3 is CASSSPGEVNQPQHF. The CDR3 bases are TGTGCCAGCAGCTCGCCAGGGGAAGTCAATCAGCCCCAGCATTTT.

The chain links TRBV7-2 to TRBJ2-1; unclear D gene. Trimming left V 4 bases short and J 5 bases short, with 12 bases between. This CDR3 is 14 amino acids long. The germline V gene has CDR1 SGHTA and CDR2 FQGNSA. The CDR3 is CASSSFPGNNEQFF. The CDR3 DNA reads as TGTGCCAGCAGCTCTTTCCCAGGAAACAATGAGCAGTTCTTC. The whole variable domain, filled in from reference TRBV7-2 and TRBJ2-1, reads GAGVSQSPSNKVTEKGKDVELRCDPISGHTALYWYRQSLGQGLEFLIYFQGNSAPDKSGLPSDRFSAERTGGSVSTLTIQRTQQEDSAVYLCASSSFPGNNEQFFGPGTRLTVL.

This clone was counted between two and nine times. J is TRBJ1-2 and V is TRBV5-1; D not certain. V was shortened by 4 bases and J by 5 bases, with 12 bases between the two germline ends. There are 13 residues in the CDR3. Per germline, CDR1 SGHRS and CDR2 YFSETQ. DNA for the CDR3: TGCGCCAGCAGCCTAAGGGAGGGTTATGGCTACACCTTC. The encoded protein is CASSLREGYGYTF.

This chain connects TRBV2 to TRBJ2-7; TRBD2 agrees at 8 bases. The CDR3 runs to 14 residues. Looked up from germline, CDR1 is SNHLY and CDR2 is FYNNEI. With 7 bases clipped from V and 3 bases from J, the junction kept 8 bases outside the gene matches. DNA for the CDR3: TGTGCCAGCATCCACGGGAGGGCCGACTACGAGCAGTACTTC. Translated, it gives CASIHGRADYEQYF.

CDR3 amino acids: CASSFGTGGEPQHF. Here the CDR3 DNA reads TGTGCCAGCAGTTTTGGGACAGGGGGAGAGCCCCAGCATTTT. The chain is built from TRBV27 and TRBJ1-5, with 11 bases fitting TRBD1. J lost 8 bases, V lost 3 bases, and 3 bases had no gene match. Germline V gene data show CDR1 as MNHEY and CDR2 as SMNVEV (reference sequence). CDR3 length: 14 amino acids.

This chain joins TRBV7-8 and TRBJ2-7, with TRBD1 identical over 10 bases. CDR3 length equals 14 residues. Trimming took 5 bases from V and 4 from J; bases not matched to a gene: 5. Germline CDR1 reads SGHVS; CDR2 reads FQNEAQ. The CDR3 region is CASSDRDRGYEQYF. DNA for the CDR3: TGTGCCAGCAGCGACCGGGACAGGGGTTACGAGCAGTACTTC.

The J gene is TRBJ2-5, the V gene TRBV7-2, with D unresolved. Looked up from germline, CDR1 is SGHTA and CDR2 is FQGNSA. V lost 6 bases to trimming and J lost 12 bases, with 17 bases between them. This CDR3 spans 12 amino acids. The CDR3, as DNA: TGTGCCAGCAGTTACAATATGGGCCCTGAGTACTTC. As protein: CASSYNMGPEYF.

The V and J genes are TRBV28 and TRBJ2-3; 12 bases map to TRBD2. This CDR3 spans 15 amino acids. CDR1 and CDR2 (germline): MDHEN, SYDVKM. The V gene end was trimmed by 9 bases and the J gene end by 5 bases; junction bases not matched to a gene: 9. The CDR3 sequence is CASVTGTSGLDTQYF. The CDR3 DNA sequence: TGTGCCAGTGTGACCGGGACTAGCGGGTTAGATACGCAGTATTTT.

CDR3 region: CASSYLRQGASTIYF. The DNA of the CDR3 is TGTGCCAGCAGTTACCTTAGACAGGGGGCTTCGACCATATATTTT. The chain uses TRBV6-5 and TRBJ1-3; 10 bases agree with TRBD1. The germline gives CDR1 MNHEY, CDR2 SVGAGI. The length of the CDR3 is 15 residues. Germline trimming cut 2 bases from V and 10 bases from J; bases unmatched to any gene: 8.

This sequence joins TRBV2 and TRBJ2-7; TRBD1 aligns across 10 bases. The CDR3 has 14 residues. J gave up 3 bases and V 6 bases, and 5 bases lay outside the gene matches. Germline V gene data show CDR1 as SNHLY and CDR2 as FYNNEI. The CDR3 DNA is TGTGCCAGCAGGGCGACAGGGGGCATCTACGAGCAGTACTTC. Protein: CASRATGGIYEQYF.

The gene calls are TRBV18 and TRBJ1-1, with D tentatively TRBD1 (5 bases). CDR3 length: 14 amino acids. V shed 4 bases and J shed 1 base, with 10 bases lying between them. Germline values: CDR1 KGHSH, CDR2 LQKENI. CDR3 in DNA: TGTGCCAGCTCACGAAGCAGGGAGAACACTGAAGCTTTCTTT. Its protein is CASSRSRENTEAFF.

This clone was seen once. This chain links TRBV6-5 with TRBJ2-7; 9 nucleotides align to TRBD1. In germline, CDR1 is MNHEY, CDR2 SVGAGI. The CDR3 has 15 amino acids. With V trimmed by 2 bases and J by 5 bases, 7 bases remained unmatched. CDR3 bases: TGTGCCAGCAGTTACCGTCTGACAGGGGGAAACGAGCAGTACTTC. It is translated as CASSYRLTGGNEQYF.

The chain links TRBV4-2 to TRBJ1-3, with 8 bases that match TRBD1. Germline CDR1 and CDR2: LGHNA and YNFKEQ. CDR3 length: 17 residues. The V and J ends lost 0 bases and 3 bases, in that order; junction bases with no gene match: 7. This CDR3 is CASSQESQGADGNTIYF. DNA of the CDR3: TGTGCCAGCAGCCAAGAGTCCCAGGGGGCAGATGGAAACACCATATATTTT.

The chain joins TRBV2 to TRBJ1-1; 8 positions agree with TRBD1. Trimming at V came to 7 bases and at J to 5 bases, leaving 9 bases not matched to a gene. Germline CDR1 is SNHLY and CDR2 is FYNNEI. This CDR3 is 14 amino acids long. The CDR3 sequence: CASNVRGLSTEAFF. The CDR3 nucleotides read TGTGCCAGCAATGTCAGGGGGCTAAGTACTGAAGCTTTCTTT.

This chain connects TRBV15 to TRBJ2-2; D gene unclear. This CDR3 contains 15 residues. Germline values: CDR1 LNHNV, CDR2 YYDKDF (reference sequence). Trimming took 0 bases from V and 4 from J, leaving 9 bases between them. The CDR3 coding sequence is TGTGCCACCAGCAGAGATCGCGGAATCACCGGGGAGCTGTTTTTT. This codes for CATSRDRGITGELFF.

The chain has TRBV6-5 and TRBJ2-1; 8 nucleotides match TRBD2. The V gene end was trimmed by 2 bases and the J gene end by 3 bases; junction bases not matched to a gene: 3. The CDR3 has 15 amino acids. Looked up from germline, CDR1 is MNHEY and CDR2 is SVGAGI. The CDR3 region is CASSYSGSNYNEQFF. CDR3 coding DNA: TGTGCCAGCAGTTACAGCGGGAGTAACTACAATGAGCAGTTCTTC.

The chain joins TRBV6-6 to TRBJ2-7; maybe TRBD2 (6 bases). CDR3 length equals 12 residues. Germline CDR1 and CDR2: MNHNY and SVGAGI (reference sequence). Trimming took off 6 bases at V and 5 bases at J, with 11 bases between the two ends. In DNA, the CDR3 is TGTGCCAGCAGCCTGGGACTCCACGAGCAGTACTTC. Its translation is CASSLGLHEQYF.